This T cell receptor beta chain was recorded in a study of monozygotic twins with inflammatory bowel disease. This CDR3 has 12 amino acids. Germline values: CDR1 SGHNT, CDR2 YYREEE (reference sequence). Each CDR3 protein gets one entry in TCRdb, which reprocessed the 5' RACE reads and gives no DNA. In all, the sample yields about 300,000 distinct CDR3 sequences. The chain carries TRBV5-4 and TRBJ2-7. The sequence came from a human donor with ulcerative colitis or Crohn's disease, or a healthy co-twin of an affected twin (not recorded which). Sequencing used blood. This chain's CDR3 is CASSRRESEQYF.